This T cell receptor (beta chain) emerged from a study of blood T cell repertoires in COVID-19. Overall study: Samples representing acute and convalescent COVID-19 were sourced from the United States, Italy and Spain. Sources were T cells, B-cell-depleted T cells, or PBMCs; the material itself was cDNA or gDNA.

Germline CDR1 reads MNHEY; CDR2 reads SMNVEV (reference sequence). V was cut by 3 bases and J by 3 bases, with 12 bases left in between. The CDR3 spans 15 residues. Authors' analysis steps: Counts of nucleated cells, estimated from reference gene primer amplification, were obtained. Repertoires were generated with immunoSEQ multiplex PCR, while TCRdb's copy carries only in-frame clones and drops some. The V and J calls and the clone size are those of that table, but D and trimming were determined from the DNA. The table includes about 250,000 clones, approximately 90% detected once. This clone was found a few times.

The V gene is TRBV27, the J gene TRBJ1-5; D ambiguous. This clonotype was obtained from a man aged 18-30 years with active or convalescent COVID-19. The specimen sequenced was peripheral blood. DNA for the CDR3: TGTGCCAGCAGTTTGCGCGGGTATATCAATCAGCCCCAGCATTTT. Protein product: CASSLRGYINQPQHF.